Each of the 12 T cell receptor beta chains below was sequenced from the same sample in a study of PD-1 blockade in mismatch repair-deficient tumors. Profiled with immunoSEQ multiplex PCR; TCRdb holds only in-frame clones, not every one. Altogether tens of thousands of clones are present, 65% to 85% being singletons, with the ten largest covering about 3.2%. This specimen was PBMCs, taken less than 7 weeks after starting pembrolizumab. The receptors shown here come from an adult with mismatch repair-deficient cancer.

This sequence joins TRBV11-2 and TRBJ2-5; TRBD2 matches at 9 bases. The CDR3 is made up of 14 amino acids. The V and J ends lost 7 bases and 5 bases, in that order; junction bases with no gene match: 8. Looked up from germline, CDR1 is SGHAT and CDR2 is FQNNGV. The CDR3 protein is CASNLAGGRETQYF. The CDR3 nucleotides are TGTGCCAGCAACCTCGCGGGAGGGAGGGAGACCCAGTACTTC.

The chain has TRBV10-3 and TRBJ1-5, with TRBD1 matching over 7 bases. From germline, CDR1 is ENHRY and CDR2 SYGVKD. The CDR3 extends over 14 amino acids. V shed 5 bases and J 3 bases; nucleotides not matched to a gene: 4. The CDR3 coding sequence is TGTGCCATCAGTAAAACAGGGGACAATCAGCCCCAGCATTTT. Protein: CAISKTGDNQPQHF.

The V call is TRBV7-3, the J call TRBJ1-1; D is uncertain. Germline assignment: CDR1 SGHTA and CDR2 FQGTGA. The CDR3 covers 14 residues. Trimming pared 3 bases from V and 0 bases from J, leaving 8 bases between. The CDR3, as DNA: TGTGCCAGCAGCTTTCTAGGAATGAACACTGAAGCTTTCTTT. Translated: CASSFLGMNTEAFF.

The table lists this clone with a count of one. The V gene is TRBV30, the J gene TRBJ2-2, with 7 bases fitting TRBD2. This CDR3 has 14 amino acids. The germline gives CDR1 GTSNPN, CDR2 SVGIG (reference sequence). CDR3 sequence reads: CASGLPSNTGELFF. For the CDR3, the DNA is TGTGCTTCGGGACTACCTTCGAACACCGGGGAGCTGTTTTTT.

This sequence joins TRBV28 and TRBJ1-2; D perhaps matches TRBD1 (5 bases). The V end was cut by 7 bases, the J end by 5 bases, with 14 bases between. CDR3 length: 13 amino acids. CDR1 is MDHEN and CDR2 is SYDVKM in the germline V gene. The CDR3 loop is CASKVLDRYGYTF. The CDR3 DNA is TGTGCCAGCAAGGTGCTCGACAGATATGGCTACACCTTC.

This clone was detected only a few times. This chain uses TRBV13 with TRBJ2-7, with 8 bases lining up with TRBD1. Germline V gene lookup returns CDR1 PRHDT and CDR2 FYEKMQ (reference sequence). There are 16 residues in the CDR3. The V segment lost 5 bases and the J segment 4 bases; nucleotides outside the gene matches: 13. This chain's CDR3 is CASSRVDRGKAYEQYF. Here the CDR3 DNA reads TGTGCCAGCAGCCGGGTCGACAGGGGAAAGGCGTACGAGCAGTACTTC. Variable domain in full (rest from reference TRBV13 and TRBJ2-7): AAGVIQSPRHLIKEKRETATLKCYPIPRHDTVYWYQQGPGQDPQFLISFYEKMQSDKGSIPDRFSAQQFSDYHSELNMSSLELGDSALYFCASSRVDRGKAYEQYFGPGTRLTVT.

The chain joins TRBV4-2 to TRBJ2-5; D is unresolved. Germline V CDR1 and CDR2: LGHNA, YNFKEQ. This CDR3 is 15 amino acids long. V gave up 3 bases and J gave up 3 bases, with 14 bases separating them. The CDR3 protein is CASSQSAAVEETQYF. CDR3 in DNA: TGTGCCAGCAGCCAGTCTGCGGCAGTGGAAGAGACCCAGTACTTC.

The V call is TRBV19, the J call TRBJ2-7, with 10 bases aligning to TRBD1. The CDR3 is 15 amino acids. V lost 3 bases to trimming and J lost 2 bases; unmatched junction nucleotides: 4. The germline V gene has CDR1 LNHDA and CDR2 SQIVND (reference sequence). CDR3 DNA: TGTGCCAGTAGTATCCGGACAGGGGGGGCCTACGAGCAGTACTTC. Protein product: CASSIRTGGAYEQYF. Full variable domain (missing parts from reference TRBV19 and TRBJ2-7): DGGITQSPKYLFRKEGQNVTLSCEQNLNHDAMYWYRQDPGQGLRLIYYSQIVNDFQKGDIAEGYSVSREKKESFPLTVTSAQKNPTAFYLCASSIRTGGAYEQYFGPGTRLTVT.

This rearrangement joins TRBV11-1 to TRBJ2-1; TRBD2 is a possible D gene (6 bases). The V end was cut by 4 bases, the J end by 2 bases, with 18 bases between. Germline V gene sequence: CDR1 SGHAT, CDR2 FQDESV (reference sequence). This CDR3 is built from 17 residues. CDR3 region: CASSSRSGLSAYNEQFF. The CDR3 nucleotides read TGTGCCAGCAGCTCCCGATCGGGACTCAGCGCCTACAATGAGCAGTTCTTC.

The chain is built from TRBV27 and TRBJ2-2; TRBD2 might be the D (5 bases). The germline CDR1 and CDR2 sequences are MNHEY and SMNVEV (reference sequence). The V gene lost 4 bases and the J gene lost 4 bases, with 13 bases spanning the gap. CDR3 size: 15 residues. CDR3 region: CASSYEGLGTGELFF. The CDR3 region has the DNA TGTGCCAGCAGTTATGAGGGCCTCGGCACCGGGGAGCTGTTTTTT.

The CDR3 DNA reads TGTGCCAGCAGCTTACCGACAGCCTCTGGGGCCAACGTCCTGACTTTC. Its translation: CASSLPTASGANVLTF. The chain uses TRBV7-3 and TRBJ2-6, with D possibly TRBD1 on 5 matching bases. The CDR3 has 16 amino acids. Germline V gene sequence: CDR1 SGHTA, CDR2 FQGTGA. Trimming shortened V by 2 bases and J by 0 bases, and 8 bases separated the two germline ends.

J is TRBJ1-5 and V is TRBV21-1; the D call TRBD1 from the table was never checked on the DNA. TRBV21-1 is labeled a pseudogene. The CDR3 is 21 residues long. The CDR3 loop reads CASSKSIPGTGCVECNQPQHF. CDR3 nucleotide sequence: TGTGCCAGCAGCAAAAGTATTCCCGGGACAGGGTGCGTTGAGTGCAATCAGCCCCAGCATTTT.